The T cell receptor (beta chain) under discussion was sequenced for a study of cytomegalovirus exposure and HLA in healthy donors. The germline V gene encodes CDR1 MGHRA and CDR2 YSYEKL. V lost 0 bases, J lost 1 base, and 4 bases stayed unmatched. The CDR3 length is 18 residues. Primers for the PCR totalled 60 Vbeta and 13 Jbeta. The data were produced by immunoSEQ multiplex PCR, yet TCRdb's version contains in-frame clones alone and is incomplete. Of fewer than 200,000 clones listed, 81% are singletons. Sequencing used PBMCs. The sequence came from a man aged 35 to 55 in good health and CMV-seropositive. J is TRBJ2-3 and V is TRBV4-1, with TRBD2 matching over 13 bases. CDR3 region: CASSQDGGLAGRTDTQYF. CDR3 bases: TGCGCCAGCAGCCAAGATGGGGGACTAGCGGGGCGCACAGATACGCAGTATTTT.